This T cell receptor beta chain was captured by sequencing in a study of cytomegalovirus exposure and HLA in healthy donors (TCRdb year 2017). Background for the entire study: In an earlier analysis of 550 to 750 of the donors, 276 Gb of sequence data and 120 million or so unique TCR beta sequences from about 180 million T cells were reported. All discovery cohort repertoires had been generated on a single sequencing platform. To predict cytomegalovirus infection status, the study brought together high-throughput TCR immunosequencing, statistical association of individual TCRs with disease status, and machine learning. An early release that covered some 630 HLA-typed donors contained about 300 gigabases of sequencing data and roughly 84 million unique TCR sequences. Several DR-DQ haplotypes were treated as single units for association and clustering because of strong linkage in the cohort. The later analysis used no new phenotypic data to find candidate immune exposures, relying instead on TCR beta sequences and their occurrence across donors. Typing coverage differed by locus: A, B, C, DRB1 and DQB1 were typed in roughly 620-630 donors, DQA1 in about 500, DPA1 in approximately 600, and DPB1 in around 440. Class I and class II HLA loci were covered by the typing at four-digit resolution. A separate validation cohort of 100 to 150 different subjects was used in addition to the 666-subject first cohort. A later analysis re-analyzed previously published TCR beta repertoires from 650 to 800 donors and added high-resolution HLA genotyping to study TCR occurrence patterns. Donor age, sex, ethnicity and CMV serostatus were compiled together with the repertoire data. The study aimed to test whether signatures of past pathogen exposure could be identified by cataloging public T cell receptors. The study used immunosequencing to profile the T cell repertoires of hundreds of subjects and linked those repertoires to cytomegalovirus serostatus. Genome-wide SNP genotypes for about three fifths of the 666 donors were used in a later genetic analysis, which treated that subset as a discovery cohort. Of the approximately 400 genotyped donors, approximately 83% fell in the genetic ancestry cluster associated with self-reported Caucasian donors. An earlier analysis of around 580 of the donors used high-throughput TCR beta sequencing to judge whether each TCR beta V gene segment behaved as functional or pseudogenic. Across around 400 genotyped donors of the cohort, an average of approximately 240,000 unique TCR beta nucleotide sequences per donor were sequenced, and approximately 17% of those sequences were non-productive. What the study reported, not specific to this receptor: A group of highly shared sequence variants was considered likely to be a technical artifact of the sequencing pipeline. Compared with equally common non-associated chains, HLA-associated TCR beta chains in a later analysis were more clonally expanded and had lower generation probabilities. The presence/absence analyses assumed that sequencing depth was roughly uniform across donors, and that assumption may not be true. Most TCR sequences were observed very rarely across donors, whereas some public TCRs were present in many individuals. A later analysis found that TCR association rates varied across HLA loci, with DRB1 alleles showing the most associated TCRs and HLA-C alleles the fewest. Because counts were too low, approximately 18 rarely observed V segments, including chromosome 9 orphons, were excluded from the earlier analysis of some 540 of the donors. At a false discovery rate of 0.05, a later analysis linked about 16,000 TCR beta sequences to specific HLA alleles. Broadly in line with IMGT annotations, most TCR beta V segments showed up in productive rearrangements about 87% or about 30% of the time in an earlier analysis of approximately 640 of the donors. Because the 87-base-pair reads could not distinguish some IMGT-functional V segments, including TRBV6-2 and TRBV6-3, those segments were excluded. According to a later genetic analysis, donors in an Asian-associated ancestry cluster had fewer N-insertions in productive TCRs than the roughly 660-donor mean. Because some donors lacked HLA typing at each locus, the association tests relied only on the typed subset. The cohort was sequenced for TCR beta chains only, and without alpha or paired-chain data the features that could be detected were limited. Several of the top co-occurrence clusters appeared to be linked to parvovirus B19, influenza, CMV and Epstein-Barr virus, according to a later analysis. An association between a missense DCLRE1C variant and V-gene and J-gene trimming of TCR beta chains was found in a later genetic analysis and replicated in an independent cohort. In vitro tests confirmed that a few of the cytomegalovirus-associated TCR beta chains recognize cytomegalovirus antigens. Cytomegalovirus status was reported to be diagnosed by the classifier with high specificity and sensitivity in both the original and validation cohorts. When HLA alleles, especially DR and DQ, strongly co-occurred, attributing TCR associations to individual alleles was difficult. Most CMV-associated TCR beta chains appeared to be HLA-restricted in a later analysis, and the HLA associations seemed to be driven largely by CMV exposure. CMV serostatus was the only immune exposure information available for the cohort. A further reported finding was that TCR beta sequences accurately predicted the HLA-A and HLA-B alleles for most subjects in the first cohort. The authors suggested that the approach could potentially be generalized to other disease states and immunological phenotypes. Correlated functional status among segregating V segments might be attributable to linkage disequilibrium, but an unknown experimental factor could not be ruled out. A total of about 150 TCR beta chains were listed by the study as associated with cytomegalovirus.

In total, roughly 670 healthy bone marrow donors made up the cohort. At the time of sampling, every cohort member was nominally healthy, though immune exposures that went unrecorded were likely present. The donor was CMV seronegative and was included in the group of several hundred seronegative cohort members. Every donor gave a peripheral blood sample, and the peripheral blood mononuclear cells from that sample were used for TCR beta sequencing. Genomic DNA extraction from the blood cell samples was performed with the Qiagen DNeasy Blood Extraction Kit. In the case of this clone: Its specific antigen is unknown.

Taken from the germline V gene (reference sequence), the CDR1 and CDR2 loops are MNHNY and SVGAGI. Its CDR3 holds 16 amino acids, cysteine through phenylalanine. Only the CDR3 region is kept as DNA, spanning 48 bases read in frame from base 1. V gives up 7 bases and J gives up 7 bases, and the segment between their germline ends measures 23 bases. The library came from the immunoSEQ multiplex PCR assay. For the multiplex PCR, a mixture combining 60 forward primers for TCR Vbeta segments and 13 reverse primers for TCR Jbeta segments was used. A multiplex PCR assay on genomic DNA amplified the CDR3 region of rearranged TCR beta genes. Amplified TCR beta libraries were sequenced as 87-base-pair reads on the Illumina HiSeq System. Per the source publication's procedure: A later analysis counted 65 million to 90 million unique TCR beta chains across the 666 repertoires, and some 11 million of these chains were shared by at least two donors. Raw reads were error-corrected and collapsed into unique sequences with a nearest-neighbor algorithm that merged closely related sequences to remove PCR and sequencing errors. Alignment of CDR3 sequences to IMGT reference sequences was used to assign V, D and J gene segments. For a sequence to be retained, a match of at least six nucleotides was required to both a V gene segment and a J gene segment. Rearrangements were classified as productive when the CDR3 lacked stop codons and remained in frame with V and J, and all other rearrangements were classified as non-productive. Following IMGT convention, CDR3 was defined as the stretch from the second conserved V-encoded cysteine up to the conserved J-encoded phenylalanine. In an earlier analysis of roughly 580 of the donors, sequences lacking an unambiguous match to a single V gene segment were excluded. In an earlier analysis of 450 to 700 of the donors, V segments were called functional above 56.7% productive rearrangements and were called segregating when the between-donor standard deviation exceeded 5%. A statistical classification framework was built for diagnosing cytomegalovirus status from the catalog of TCR beta chain sequences. In a later analysis, TCR nucleotide sequences were compared against IMGT/GENE-DB human TR gene sequences so that V and J genes could be assigned. A later analysis assigned CDR3 sequences and most-parsimonious VDJ recombination scenarios with the TCRdist pipeline. In a later analysis, each TCR beta chain was defined by its CDR3 amino acid sequence together with its V-gene family, and reads lacking a unique V-gene family were excluded. To address suspected cross-contamination and a sequencing artifact, a later analysis removed a few hundred highly shared, low-generation-probability nucleotide sequences. In a later analysis, a clonal expansion index was calculated for each public chain from normalized within-repertoire ranks of inferred template counts. In a later analysis, generation probabilities were computed with a VDJ recombination model fitted to out-of-frame rearrangements, and the resulting probabilities were checked against IGoR. In a later analysis, TCR-TCR, TCR-HLA and TCR-CMV co-occurrence was scored with hypergeometric tests, and a repertoire-size bias correction was applied to TCR pairs. In a later analysis, false discovery rates were estimated by permuting HLA or CMV assignments 20 times. In a later analysis, co-occurring TCRs were grouped using DBSCAN, and TCRdist sequence similarity was added for clustering within HLA-allele-positive subsets. Co-occurrence clustering excluded repertoires with fewer than 30,000 or more than 120,000 public chains, plus five with anomalous nucleotide sharing. The clones in this table, taken by TCRdb from immuneACCESS, are in-frame only. Not every clone is retained; where verified, under half of the shortfall comes from an unresolved V gene, and the cause of the rest is unknown. D and trimming come from the DNA, and the V and J calls and clone size come from that table. This specimen's table enumerates roughly 120,000 clones. About 2.5% of the sample is taken by the ten largest.

The material sequenced was PBMCs. The sequence was obtained from a man aged 25 to 40 in good health and CMV-seronegative. The sequence links TRBV6-6 to TRBJ1-5; the D gene is possibly TRBD1, with 6 bases matching. The nucleotide sequence reads TGTGCCAGCATCCCGGAGGGGGGGGCAAGAACCCAGCCCCAGCATTTT. It encodes CASIPEGGARTQPQHF.